This TCR beta chain was captured in a study of cytomegalovirus exposure and HLA in healthy donors. Trimming shortened V by 4 bases and J by 4 bases, and 17 bases separated the two germline ends. Germline loops: CDR1 KGHSH, CDR2 LQKENI. This CDR3 has 15 amino acids. With 60 Vbeta and 13 Jbeta primers, the PCR was carried out. Some clones are missing from TCRdb's copy, which holds only in-frame ones; the method was immunoSEQ multiplex PCR. This sample's clone table lists 110,000 to 150,000 clones. The sample was PBMCs. V and J are TRBV18 and TRBJ2-7, with D perhaps TRBD1 (6 bases). This TCR came from a male donor in good health and CMV-seronegative. This CDR3 reads CASSLARGLMYEQYF. DNA for the CDR3: TGTGCCAGCTCACTTGCAAGGGGGTTGATGTACGAGCAGTACTTC. The full variable domain, its missing parts supplied by reference TRBV18 and TRBJ2-7, is NAGVMQNPRHLVRRRGQEARLRCSPMKGHSHVYWYRQLPEEGLKFMVYLQKENIIDESGMPKERFSAEFPKEGPSILRIQQVVRGDSAAYFCASSLARGLMYEQYFGPGTRLTVT.